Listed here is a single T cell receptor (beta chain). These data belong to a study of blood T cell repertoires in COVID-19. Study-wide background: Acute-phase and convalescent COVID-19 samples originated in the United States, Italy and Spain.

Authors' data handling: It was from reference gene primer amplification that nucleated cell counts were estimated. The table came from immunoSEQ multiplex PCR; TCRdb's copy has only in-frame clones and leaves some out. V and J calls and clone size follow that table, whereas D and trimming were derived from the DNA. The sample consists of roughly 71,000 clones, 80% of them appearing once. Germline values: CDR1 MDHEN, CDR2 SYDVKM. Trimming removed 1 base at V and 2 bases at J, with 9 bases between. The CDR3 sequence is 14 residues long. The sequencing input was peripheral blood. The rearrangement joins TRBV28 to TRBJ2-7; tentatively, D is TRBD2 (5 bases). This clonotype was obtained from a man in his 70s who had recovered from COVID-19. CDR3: CASSLYSETYEQYF. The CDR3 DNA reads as TGTGCCAGCAGTTTATATAGCGAGACCTACGAGCAGTACTTC.